This T cell receptor beta chain was observed in a study of identical twins. General study points: Cord blood beta clonotypes that were abundant carried fewer insertions, and memory repertoires showed no such trend. For monozygotic twins, models underestimated out-of-frame TCR alpha sharing.

TCRdb itself ran the 5' RACE reads through MiXCR, one entry per CDR3 protein. The data contain nearly 650,000 distinct CDR3 sequences, just over 7% of them singletons. Regarding this clonotype: Its antigen is not identified.

The J segment lost 1 base and the V segment lost 2 bases, leaving 10 bases of the junction unmatched. The CDR3 covers 17 residues. The germline CDR1 and CDR2 sequences are SGHRS and YFSETQ. This same sample was also taken into another study, of yellow fever vaccine responses in identical twins.

The gene calls are TRBV5-1 and TRBJ2-7; 9 bases agree with TRBD1. The TCR was taken from a woman between 18 and 29 years old in good health. Sequenced: PBMCs. Here the CDR3 reads CASSLEAPGTGSYEQYF. The CDR3 DNA sequence: TGCGCCAGCAGCTTAGAGGCCCCCGGGACAGGGTCCTACGAGCAGTACTTC.